This TCR beta chain was profiled in a study of control samples from healthy donors and cancer patients. The CDR3 spans 14 residues. Germline CDR1 reads SNHLY; CDR2 reads FYNNEI. V lost 8 bases to trimming and J lost 5 bases; unmatched junction nucleotides: 9. The assay was immunoSEQ multiplex PCR, and TCRdb's table has in-frame clones only and misses some. The table includes some 130,000 clones, 80% to 95% detected once. The sequenced sample consisted of blood. This sequence was found in a man aged 25 to 40 in good health. The rearrangement uses TRBV2 and TRBJ2-7, with TRBD2 matching 10 bases. The CDR3 DNA reads as TGTGCCAGCTTTCGACTAGCGGGTACAAACGAGCAGTACTTC. It is translated as CASFRLAGTNEQYF.